This T cell receptor beta chain came from a study of blood T cell repertoires in COVID-19. This CDR3 spans 14 amino acids. In germline, CDR1 is MDHEN, CDR2 SYDVKM. V was shortened by 3 bases and J by 3 bases, with 12 bases between the two germline ends. Original methodology: Estimated nucleated cell counts came from reference gene primer amplification. The protocol was immunoSEQ multiplex PCR, while the TCRdb copy is restricted to in-frame clones and leaves out a portion. Clonal size and the V and J genes are those of that table, whereas D and trimming came from the DNA. The table lists some 240,000 clones, 84% of them singletons. Cohort assignment relied on participant-reported clinical history.

Input material: PBMCs or T cells enriched from blood (not recorded which). This TCR was recovered from a man aged 45 to 65 who had recovered from COVID-19. The chain employs TRBV28 and TRBJ2-7; weak D call: TRBD1 (5 bases). CDR3 in amino acids: CASSFLGRGYEQYF. The CDR3 DNA sequence: TGTGCCAGCAGTTTTCTGGGGCGCGGCTACGAGCAGTACTTC. The entire variable domain, with the rest obtained from reference TRBV28 and TRBJ2-7, is as follows: DVKVTQSSRYLVKRTGEKVFLECVQDMDHENMFWYRQDPGLGLRLIYFSYDVKMKEKGDIPEGYSVSREKKERFSLILESASTNQTSMYLCASSFLGRGYEQYFGPGTRLTVT.